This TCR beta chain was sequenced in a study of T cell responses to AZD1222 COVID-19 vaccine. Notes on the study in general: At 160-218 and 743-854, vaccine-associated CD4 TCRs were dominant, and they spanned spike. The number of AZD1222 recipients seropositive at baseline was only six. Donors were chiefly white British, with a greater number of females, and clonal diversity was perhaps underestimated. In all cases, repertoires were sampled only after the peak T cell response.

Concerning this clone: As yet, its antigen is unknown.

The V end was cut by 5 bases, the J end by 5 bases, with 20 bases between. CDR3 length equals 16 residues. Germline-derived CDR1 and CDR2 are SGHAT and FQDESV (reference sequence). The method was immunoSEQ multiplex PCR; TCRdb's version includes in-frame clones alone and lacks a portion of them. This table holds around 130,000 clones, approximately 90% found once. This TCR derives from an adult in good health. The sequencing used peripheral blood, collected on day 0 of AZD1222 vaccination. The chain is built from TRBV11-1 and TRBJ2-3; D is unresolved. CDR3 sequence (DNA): TGTGCCAGCAGCCTTAAATCCGTCCCTGCTCTAGATACGCAGTATTTT. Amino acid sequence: CASSLKSVPALDTQYF.